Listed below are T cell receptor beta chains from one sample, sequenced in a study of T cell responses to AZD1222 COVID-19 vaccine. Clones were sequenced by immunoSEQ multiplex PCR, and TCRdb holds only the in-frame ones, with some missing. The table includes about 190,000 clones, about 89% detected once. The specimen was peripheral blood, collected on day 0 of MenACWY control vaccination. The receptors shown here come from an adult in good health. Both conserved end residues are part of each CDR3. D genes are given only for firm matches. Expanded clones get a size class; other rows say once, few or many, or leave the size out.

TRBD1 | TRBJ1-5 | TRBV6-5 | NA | TGTGCCAGCAGGTCCGGGACAGGATCGAATCAGCCCCAGCATTTT | CASRSGTGSNQPQHF
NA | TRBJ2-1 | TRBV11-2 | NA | TGTGCCAGCAGCTTAGCGGGTTTTAACAATGAGCAGTTCTTC | CASSLAGFNNEQFF
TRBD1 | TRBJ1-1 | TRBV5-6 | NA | TGTGCCAGCAGCTTAAGACAGGGGGCCGGGAACACTGAAGCTTTCTTT | CASSLRQGAGNTEAFF
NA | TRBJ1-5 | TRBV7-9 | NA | TGTGCCAGCAGCCCCCTTGGCGGCAATCAGCCCCAGCATTTT | CASSPLGGNQPQHF
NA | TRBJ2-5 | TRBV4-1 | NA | TGCGCCAGCAGCCCCTCGCCAGGATGGGGAGAGACCCAGTACTTC | CASSPSPGWGETQYF
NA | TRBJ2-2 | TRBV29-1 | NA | TGCAGCGTTGAAGAAGTAGAGGGCGGGGAGCTGTTTTTT | CSVEEVEGGELFF
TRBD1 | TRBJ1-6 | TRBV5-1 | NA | TGCGCCAGCAGCCCGACACCATCAGGGGGTTCACCCCTCCACTTT | CASSPTPSGGSPLHF
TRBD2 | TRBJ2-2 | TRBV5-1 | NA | TGCGCCAGCAGCCTAGGACTAGCGGGAGCCGGGGAGCTGTTTTTT | CASSLGLAGAGELFF
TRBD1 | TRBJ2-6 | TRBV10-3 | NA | TGTGCCACCGGCCCGGGACAGGGGGCATCTGGGGCCAACGTCCTGACTTTC | CATGPGQGASGANVLTF
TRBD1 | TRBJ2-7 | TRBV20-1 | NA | TGCAGTGTTAGTCGACAGGGAGTCGAGCAGTACTTC | CSVSRQGVEQYF
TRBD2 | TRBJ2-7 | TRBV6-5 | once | TGTGCCAGCAGTTCCGGACTAGACGAGCAGTACTTC | CASSSGLDEQYF
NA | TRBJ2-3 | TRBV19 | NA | TGTGCCAGTAGTGAGGGCACAGATACGCAGTATTTT | CASSEGTDTQYF
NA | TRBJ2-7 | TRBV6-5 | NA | TGTGCCAGCAGACCGACATCCGGATACTACGAGCAGTACTTC | CASRPTSGYYEQYF
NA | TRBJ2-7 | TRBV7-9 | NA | TGTGCCAGCAGCTCGACCGTCGGGGCCTCCTACGAGCAGTACTTC | CASSSTVGASYEQYF
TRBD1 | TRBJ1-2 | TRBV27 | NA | TGTGCCAGCAGTTCGCCCGGACAGGGGGACTATGGCTACACCTTC | CASSSPGQGDYGYTF
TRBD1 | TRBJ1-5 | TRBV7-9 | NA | TGTGCCAGCAGCTCCGGACAGGGCCACCAGCCCCAGCATTTT | CASSSGQGHQPQHF
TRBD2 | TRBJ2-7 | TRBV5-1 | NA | TGCGCCAGCAGCCGGGGGGACGGCACCTACGAGCAGTACTTC | CASSRGDGTYEQYF
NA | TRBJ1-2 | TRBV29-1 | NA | TGCAGCGTAGAGGAGGGGACGAGTGGCTACACCTTC | CSVEEGTSGYTF
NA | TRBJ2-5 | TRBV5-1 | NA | TGCGCCAGCAGCCAGGGGGAGACCCAGTACTTC | CASSQGETQYF
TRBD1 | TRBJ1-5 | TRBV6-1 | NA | TGTGCCAGCAGTGAACTGGACAGGCACAATCAGCCCCAGCATTTT | CASSELDRHNQPQHF
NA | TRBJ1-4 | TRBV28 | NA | TGTGCCAGCAGTTCTACCGAGGGGTTGGGAGAAAAACTGTTTTTT | CASSSTEGLGEKLFF
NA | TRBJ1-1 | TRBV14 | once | TGTGCCAGCAGCCAAGATAGGGGGATCTGGGAAGCTTTCTTT | CASSQDRGIWEAFF
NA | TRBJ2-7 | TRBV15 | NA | TGTGCCACCAGCAGAGCCTACTACGAGCAGTACTTC | CATSRAYYEQYF
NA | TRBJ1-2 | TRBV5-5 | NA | TGTGCCAGCAGCTTTGGTGTGTCGGGGGTGGGAGGCTACACCTTC | CASSFGVSGVGGYTF
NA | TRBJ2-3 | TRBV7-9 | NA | TGTGCCAGCAGCTCGAGACAGAGTTCCCCAGATACGCAGTATTTT | CASSSRQSSPDTQYF
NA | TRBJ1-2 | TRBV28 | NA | TGTGCCAGCAGTTTATTGTTAGGGATAGGTAACTATGGCTACACCTTC | CASSLLLGIGNYGYTF
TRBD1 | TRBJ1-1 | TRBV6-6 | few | TGTGCCAGCAGCTGGACAGGGCGCACTGAAGCTTTCTTT | CASSWTGRTEAFF
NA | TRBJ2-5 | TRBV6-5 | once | TGTGCCACACGCCCCGTACCAATGGAGACCCAGTACTTC | CATRPVPMETQYF
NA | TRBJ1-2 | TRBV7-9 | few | TGTGCCAGCAGTCGGGGGGCGCCGGACTATGGCTACACCTTC | CASSRGAPDYGYTF
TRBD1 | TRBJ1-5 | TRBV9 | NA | TGTGCCAGCAGCGTAGGGGTAGGGGGCGAGCAGCCCCAGCATTTT | CASSVGVGGEQPQHF
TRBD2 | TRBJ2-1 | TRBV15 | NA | TGTGCCACCAGCAGAGATCTCGGGACTAAGAATGAGCAGTTCTTC | CATSRDLGTKNEQFF
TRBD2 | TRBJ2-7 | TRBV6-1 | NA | TGTGCCAGCAGTGAATCTGCCGGGAGGGCAGTCTACGAGCAGTACTTC | CASSESAGRAVYEQYF
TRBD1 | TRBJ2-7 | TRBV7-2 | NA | TGTGCCAGCACCACCGACAGGGGGCTCGGGTACGAGCAGTACTTC | CASTTDRGLGYEQYF
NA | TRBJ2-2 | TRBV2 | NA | TGTGCCAGCAGTGAACTAGCCTACACCGGGGAGCTGTTTTTT | CASSELAYTGELFF
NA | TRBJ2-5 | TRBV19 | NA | TGTGCCAGTAGTATAGATCTATACGGGGGACGACAAGAGACCCAGTACTTC | CASSIDLYGGRQETQYF
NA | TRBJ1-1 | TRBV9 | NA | TGTGCCAGCAGCGTAGGGGGGAAGAACACTGAAGCTTTCTTT | CASSVGGKNTEAFF
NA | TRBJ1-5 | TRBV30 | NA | TGTGCCTGGAGTACCCCCGGGGCGATGGTAGGCAATCAGCCCCAGCATTTT | CAWSTPGAMVGNQPQHF